Listed below are T cell receptor beta chains from one sample, sequenced in a study of T cell responses to AZD1222 COVID-19 vaccine. Assay: immunoSEQ multiplex PCR; the TCRdb copy retains only in-frame clones and omits some. The sample has approximately 70,000 clones; about 80% are singletons. The material was peripheral blood, obtained 28 days after the second AZD1222 dose. The receptors were gathered from an adult who received the AZD1222 COVID-19 vaccine. Each CDR3 is given with its conserved first and last residue. The D gene is left open where the match is weak.

TRBV11-3	TRBJ2-7	12	TRBD1	CASSEDRTEQYF
TRBV5-4	TRBJ1-4	15	NA	CASSLEGSMDEKLFF
TRBV30	TRBJ1-5	13	NA	CAWSTGVNQPQHF
TRBV7-2	TRBJ1-4	16	TRBD1	CASSLIWQGGNEKLFF
TRBV5-1	TRBJ2-1	15	TRBD1	CASSSTGQGVGEQFF
TRBV5-1	TRBJ2-3	15	TRBD2	CASSTGTSAPDTQYF
TRBV7-3	TRBJ2-1	16	TRBD2	CASSRDSGVNSNEQFF
TRBV27	TRBJ2-7	16	NA	CASSLRLGNSYDEQYF
TRBV7-6	TRBJ2-2	15	TRBD2	CASSAILLAAGELFF
TRBV5-1	TRBJ1-3	15	NA	CASSLDGVSGNTIYF
TRBV7-9	TRBJ2-5	16	TRBD2	CASSQKLLAGLETQYF
TRBV30	TRBJ1-4	14	NA	CAWSVGLANEKLFF
TRBV7-6	TRBJ2-1	15	TRBD2	CASSLAGEGYNEQFF
TRBV6-5	TRBJ1-3	12	NA	CAGRSPGNTIYF
TRBV28	TRBJ2-6	15	NA	CASSFWGSGANVLTF
TRBV3-1/TRBV3-2	TRBJ1-1	14	NA	CASSQNRQESEAFF
TRBV5-1	TRBJ2-3	14	NA	CASKPGENTDTQYF
TRBV3-1/TRBV3-2	TRBJ2-7	13	NA	CASSQELGYEQYF
TRBV5-1	TRBJ1-6	14	TRBD1	CASSPDRVNSPLHF
TRBV30	TRBJ1-5	15	NA	CAWSVPTVDNQPQHF
TRBV5-1	TRBJ1-2	13	TRBD1	CASSSRGHYGYTF
TRBV5-1	TRBJ2-5	17	TRBD2	CASSLSLAGGPQETQYF
TRBV5-1	TRBJ2-3	15	NA	CASSSRSGGTDTQYF
TRBV29-1	TRBJ1-4	13	NA	CSVRSGDNEKLFF
TRBV28	TRBJ2-1	12	NA	CASSLRGGEQFF
TRBV6-2/TRBV6-3	TRBJ2-3	16	TRBD2	CASSYISGDPTDTQYF
TRBV6-5	TRBJ1-1	14	TRBD1	CASSYRGRGTEAFF
TRBV6-6	TRBJ1-2	13	NA	CASTKGDYYGYTF
TRBV6-5	TRBJ1-3	15	NA	CASSFLGGSGNTIYF
TRBV5-4	TRBJ2-5	13	NA	CASSLGSQETQYF
TRBV6-5	TRBJ1-6	15	NA	CASSAGAVGNSPLHF
TRBV11-2	TRBJ1-2	13	TRBD1	CASSDQGAYGYTF
TRBV4-3	TRBJ2-5	15	NA	CASSQGGGAGETQYF
TRBV7-2	TRBJ2-3	16	NA	CASSLAEGMGTDTQYF
TRBV5-6	TRBJ1-5	16	NA	CASSFMGGGSDQPQHF
TRBV10-3	TRBJ1-2	17	TRBD1	CAISEIGLTGDLYGYTF
TRBV7-9	TRBJ1-4	14	TRBD1	CASSPGTANEKLFF
TRBV27	TRBJ2-1	13	TRBD2	CASRGAGGPEQFF
TRBV11-2	TRBJ2-5	15	TRBD2	CASSYLAGPRETQYF
TRBV3-1/TRBV3-2	TRBJ2-1	17	TRBD2	CASSQELAGGFYNEQFF
TRBV6-4	TRBJ2-1	16	NA	CASSDSGASGPNEQFF
TRBV24-1	TRBJ1-2	16	NA	CATSDSPRTGENGYTF
TRBV6-5	TRBJ1-3	15	NA	CASRRIGGAGNTIYF
TRBV9	TRBJ1-2	14	NA	CASSVSPVGLGYTF
TRBV4-3	TRBJ2-2	16	TRBD1	CASSQGGQDKTGELFF